Reported below is one T cell receptor (beta chain). Its recognized antigen is unknown. Base qualities are not provided; no much larger clone lies one nucleotide away. The entry originates in a study of vaccination and CD4 T cells after COVID-19 (dated by TCRdb to the early 2020s). About the study as a whole: The convalescent cohort comprised six males and four females, including two Hispanic individuals, seven Caucasians, two Asians and one multiracial person. Two doses of either the Pfizer-BioNTech BNT162b2 vaccine (n=8) or the Moderna mRNA-1273 vaccine (n=2) were administered to participants. Post-COVID blood samples from convalescent patients were collected a median of around 100 days after diagnosis, with a range of roughly 30 to 170 days. Post-vaccine blood samples were taken a median of 72 days after the second vaccine dose, with a range of about 13 to 250 days. For stimulating the cultures, overlapping spike peptide pools were used, derived from SARS-CoV-2 as well as from the common cold coronaviruses HCoV-NL63, HCoV-OC43 and HCoV-229E. As controls, cultures received a CEFX viral epitope pool (the positive control), an HIV-1 Nef peptide pool (the negative control), or no peptide at all. The spike-specific CD4+ TCR repertoire was compared before and after mRNA vaccination in approximately 9 COVID-19 convalescent patients and a handful of infection-naive healthy vaccine recipients. The full study reports these points: In convalescent patients, nearly all vaccine-specific clones (304 of 307) were found to be mono-reactive for SARS-CoV-2 spike rather than cross-reactive with common cold coronaviruses. Among convalescent patients, a median about 86% of the SARS-CoV-2-reactive clones seen after vaccination appeared only after vaccination, which suggests priming specific to the vaccine. Although the median number of SARS-CoV-2-reactive clonotypes went up from around 20 after infection to around 40 after vaccination, the increase was not significant. Relatively few convalescent patients were included in the study, and early timepoints after natural infection were not analyzed.

From its cysteine to its phenylalanine, the CDR3 spans 15 amino acids. The entry retains the CDR3 DNA only, 45 bases that are in frame from base 1. Cut back by 7 bases and 3 bases, the V and J ends lie 19 bases apart. CDR1 and CDR2, looked up from the germline V gene, are SGHNT and YENEEA. Library preparation was by PCR. DNA from cultured CD4+ T cells was subjected to TCR sequencing with the Oncomine TCR Beta short-read assay at the Johns Hopkins FTIC core. The QIAamp micro DNA kit was used to extract genomic DNA from the cultured CD4+ T cells. The Oncomine TCR Beta libraries from cultured CD4+ T cells were pooled using unique dual indexes and then sequenced on an Illumina iSeq 100. Per the original workflow: Non-productive sequences were filtered out, and CDR3s that did not start with C, did not end with F or W, or were shorter than 7 amino acids were discarded. Antigen-specific clonotypes were identified using the MANAFEST web application through comparison of peptide-stimulated wells with reference and other culture wells. To be called positive, a clone needed an FDR below 0.05, an odds ratio above 5, and a productive frequency above 0.1% in at least two of three replicate wells. A clonotype was classed as cross-reactive if the clonotype showed significant expansion both in SARS-CoV-2 spike wells and in at least one common cold coronavirus spike condition. Using R version 3.6.1, CDR3 homology was evaluated through Levenshtein distances (stringdist) along with unrooted phylogenetic trees (ape). TCRdb reprocessing: public reads trimmed at Q25 with fastp, clones called with MiXCR, in-frame beta chains kept. All rows with the same CDR3 protein become a single entry with the most common DNA and genes. These V and J calls derive from TCRdb rather than the authors' analysis. The sample contains about 15,000 distinct CDR3 sequences, 21% of them found a single time. Of the sample, around 12% is held by the ten largest clones.

The label giving this sample's treatment or condition can be read as: roughly ten-day PBMC culture with coronavirus spike peptide pools or control peptides (ViraFEST assay). To expand antigen-specific T cells with peptide pools and then pick out the expanded clonotypes through TCR sequencing, the study relied on the ViraFEST assay. Negative nucleocapsid antibody tests before and after vaccination confirmed that the healthy vaccine recipients had no prior SARS-CoV-2 infection. Each well held some 2 million PBMCs cultured with approximately 9.2 ug/ml peptide pools in IMDM containing around 5.5% human AB serum and around 9 IU/ml IL-2. On days 3 and 7, half of the culture medium was replaced with fresh IL-2-containing medium. CD4+ T cells were isolated after about 10 days of culture through negative selection using the EasySep CD4+ T cell isolation kit. PBMCs were separated from whole blood using Ficoll-Paque Plus gradient centrifugation and then either used fresh or cryopreserved at -140C. Culture conditions were generally each tested in triplicate wells.

Specimen: CD4+ T cells from blood, cultured in vitro, collected before SARS-CoV-2 vaccination. This receptor was taken from a human donor who received a COVID-19 vaccine. The rearranged segments are TRBV11-3 and TRBJ2-7, with a weak D call of TRBD1 (6 bases match). For the CDR3, the sequence is CASTVTGSSFYEQYF. The DNA is TGTGCCAGCACAGTTACAGGGTCGAGTTTCTACGAGCAGTACTTC.